This TCR beta chain comes out of a study of post-analysis software for immune sequencing data. Whole-study findings and limits: Controls had lower frequencies than patients of 4 or 5 TRBV segments, which included TRBV5-6, TRBV5-1 and TRBV20-1.

In its sample, this clonotype was seen many times. Its antigen is unknown. This CDR3 region has 15 residues. Trimming cost V 1 base and J 3 bases, with 12 bases left between them. Germline values: CDR1 MDHEN, CDR2 SYDVKM. Unique molecular identifiers were built into the TCR beta cDNA libraries. One entry per CDR3 protein, called by TCRdb with MiXCR from the PCR reads. The table records fewer than 550,000 distinct CDR3 sequences, 30% to 40% of them present only once. The genes are TRBV28 and TRBJ2-5, with D perhaps assigned TRBD1 or TRBD2 (5 bases each). Sequencing was carried out using blood. The receptor was isolated from a girl under 18 with multiple sclerosis. CDR3 protein: CASSLSGPIEETQYF. The CDR3 DNA is TGTGCCAGCAGTTTATCGGGACCGATCGAAGAGACCCAGTACTTC.